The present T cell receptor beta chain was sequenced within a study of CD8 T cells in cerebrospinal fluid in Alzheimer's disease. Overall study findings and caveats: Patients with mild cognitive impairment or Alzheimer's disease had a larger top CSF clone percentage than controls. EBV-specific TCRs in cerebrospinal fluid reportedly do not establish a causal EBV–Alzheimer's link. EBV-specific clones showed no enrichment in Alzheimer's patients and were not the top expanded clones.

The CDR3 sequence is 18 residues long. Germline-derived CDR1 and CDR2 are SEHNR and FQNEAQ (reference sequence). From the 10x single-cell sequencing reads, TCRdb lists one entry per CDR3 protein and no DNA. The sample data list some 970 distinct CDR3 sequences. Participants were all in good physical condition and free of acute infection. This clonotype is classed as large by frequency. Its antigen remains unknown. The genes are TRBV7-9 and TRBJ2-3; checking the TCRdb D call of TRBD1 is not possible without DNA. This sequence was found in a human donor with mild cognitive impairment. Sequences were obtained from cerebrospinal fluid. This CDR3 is CASSDRDRGPVFTDTQYF.